What follows are 25 T cell receptor beta chains derived from one specimen sequenced in a study of OX40 agonist ivuxolimab in advanced cancers. Sequencing used immunoSEQ multiplex PCR; TCRdb keeps in-frame clones, though not all of them. The data show about 46,000 clones, with around nine tenths seen just once and 11% held by the top ten. The source material was CD4+ or CD8+ T cells sorted from blood, sampled in a trial of the OX40 agonist ivuxolimab. Source of these receptors: an adult with an advanced solid tumor such as melanoma, head and neck, liver or kidney cancer.

The chain couples TRBV27 to TRBJ2-3; D is undetermined. The CDR3 is 16 amino acids. Trimming took 6 bases from V and 0 from J, leaving 16 bases between them. Germline assignment: CDR1 MNHEY and CDR2 SMNVEV (reference sequence). The DNA of the CDR3 is TGTGCCAGCAGCCCCTGGTTGTACACTAGCACAGATACGCAGTATTTT. Its translation: CASSPWLYTSTDTQYF.

There are a few counts of this clone. The chain employs TRBV5-8 and TRBJ2-3; the D is unclear. In germline, CDR1 is SGHTS, CDR2 YDEGEE. The V and J ends lost 4 bases and 2 bases respectively, with 17 bases between them. The CDR3 contains 16 residues. CDR3 DNA sequence: TGTGCCAGCAGCGCACTGACCCGAGAAGTCACAGATACGCAGTATTTT. It yields the protein CASSALTREVTDTQYF.

V gene TRBV28 combines with J gene TRBJ2-1; D gene uncertain. The CDR3 is 14 amino acids. Germline V gene data show CDR1 as MDHEN and CDR2 as SYDVKM. V was clipped by 3 bases and J by 4 bases, with 10 bases between them. The CDR3 spells CASSFVAVYNEQFF. In nucleotides, the CDR3 is TGTGCCAGCAGTTTTGTAGCAGTATACAATGAGCAGTTCTTC.

The CDR3 bases are TGTGCCAGTAGTAAGCCGTTCTCGGGACAAAACACTGAAGCTTTCTTT. This encodes CASSKPFSGQNTEAFF. The V and J genes are TRBV19 and TRBJ1-1; D is possibly TRBD1 (6 bases). Germline values: CDR1 LNHDA, CDR2 SQIVND (reference sequence). The V gene lost 4 bases and the J gene lost 2 bases, with 17 bases spanning the gap. The CDR3 consists of 16 residues.

The rearrangement links TRBV9 to TRBJ1-1, with unresolved D. V was cut by 2 bases and J by 3 bases, with 5 bases left in between. This CDR3 comprises 12 residues. In germline, CDR1 is SGDLS, CDR2 YYNGEE. The CDR3 nucleotides are TGTGCCAGCAGCGTGAGTGACACTGAAGCTTTCTTT. This sequence encodes CASSVSDTEAFF.

The genes are TRBV4-1 and TRBJ2-7, with 10 bases that match TRBD1. CDR3 length: 18 residues. V shed 1 base and J 0 bases; nucleotides not matched to a gene: 9. The V gene's germline CDR1 is MGHRA and CDR2 YSYEKL. The DNA for the CDR3 is TGCGCCAGCAGCCAAGTGACTGGACAGGGGGTTCCCTCCTACGAGCAGTACTTC. Translation gives CASSQVTGQGVPSYEQYF.

This clone was detected once. The rearrangement joins TRBV27 to TRBJ2-7; weak D call: TRBD1 (6 bases). Germline V gene lookup returns CDR1 MNHEY and CDR2 SMNVEV (reference sequence). The CDR3 has 11 residues. V dropped 8 bases and J dropped 2 bases, with 7 bases sitting between them. As DNA, the CDR3 is TGTGCCAGCCAGGGGCCCTACGAGCAGTACTTC. Translation: CASQGPYEQYF.

The genes are TRBV6-1 and TRBJ1-2; D is unclear. Germline CDR1 and CDR2: MNHNS and SASEGT. CDR3 length: 11 amino acids. Trimming removed 6 bases from V and 0 bases from J, with 2 bases in between. The CDR3 nucleotides are TGTGCCAGCAGATCTAACTATGGCTACACCTTC. Amino acids: CASRSNYGYTF.

This chain connects TRBV19 to TRBJ2-7; TRBD2 might be the D (6 bases). V was pared by 5 bases and J by 1 base, with 15 bases between. The V gene's germline CDR1 is LNHDA and CDR2 SQIVND (reference sequence). CDR3 length: 15 residues. CDR3 sequence reads: CASSLGGMNSYEQYF. CDR3 nucleotide sequence: TGTGCCAGTAGTCTTGGGGGGATGAATTCCTACGAGCAGTACTTC.

This sequence joins TRBV9 and TRBJ2-1; D unresolved. Trimming pared 3 bases from V and 3 bases from J, leaving 7 bases between. Germline loops: CDR1 SGDLS, CDR2 YYNGEE. The CDR3 runs to 13 residues. CDR3 DNA: TGTGCCAGCAGCGCCCTTCGCTACAATGAGCAGTTCTTC. Protein product: CASSALRYNEQFF.

The sample holds one count of this clone. This chain joins TRBV21-1 and TRBJ1-2; the table's TRBD1 call for D was not verified on the DNA. TRBV21-1 is recorded as a pseudogene. The CDR3 extends over 14 amino acids. CDR3 residues: CASSTTENNYGYTF. CDR3 sequence (DNA): TGTGCCAGCAGCACCACAGAGAACAACTATGGCTACACCTTC.

The rearrangement links TRBV5-1 to TRBJ2-2; D unclear. There are 13 residues in the CDR3. Germline V gene data show CDR1 as SGHRS and CDR2 as YFSETQ. Trimming pared 1 base from V and 7 bases from J, leaving 8 bases between. The CDR3 sequence is CASSLNGFGELFF. The DNA of the CDR3 is TGCGCCAGCAGCTTGAATGGGTTCGGGGAGCTGTTTTTT.

In this sample, this clone turned up a few times. The chain links TRBV2 to TRBJ1-1; 7 bases line up with TRBD1. CDR1 and CDR2 from the germline V gene are SNHLY and FYNNEI. This CDR3 has 14 residues. V shed 0 bases and J 6 bases; nucleotides not matched to a gene: 4. For the CDR3, the DNA is TGTGCCAGCAGTGAAGCGCTTACAGGGGCTGAAGCTTTCTTT. This translates into CASSEALTGAEAFF.

Only a few counts were recorded for this clone. The rearrangement joins TRBV7-9 to TRBJ1-5; tentatively, D is TRBD1 (5 bases). The ends were cut back, 4 bases at V and 7 bases at J, with 17 bases in the middle. Germline values: CDR1 SEHNR, CDR2 FQNEAQ (reference sequence). CDR3 length: 15 residues. CDR3 protein: CASSSEGPEGQPQHF. CDR3 coding DNA: TGTGCCAGCAGCTCGGAGGGACCTGAGGGACAGCCCCAGCATTTT.

This CDR3 is CASSAGRTEAFF. CDR3 DNA: TGTGCCAGCAGTGCCGGGAGGACTGAAGCTTTCTTT. The chain has TRBV5-4 and TRBJ1-1; no definite D call. CDR3 size: 12 residues. Trimming cost V 5 bases and J 5 bases, with 10 bases left between them. Germline CDR1 SGHNT, CDR2 YYREEE (reference sequence).

The chain is built from TRBV11-2 and TRBJ1-4; the match to TRBD1 covers 7 bases. Trimming cost V 5 bases and J 8 bases; bases outside gene matches: 8. There are 14 residues in the CDR3. Per germline, CDR1 SGHAT and CDR2 FQNNGV. The CDR3 nucleotides are TGTGCCAGCAGCCCCGGACAGGTGGGCGAAAAACTGTTTTTT. It is translated as CASSPGQVGEKLFF. The full variable domain, rest sourced from reference TRBV11-2 and TRBJ1-4, is EAGVAQSPRYKIIEKRQSVAFWCNPISGHATLYWYQQILGQGPKLLIQFQNNGVVDDSQLPKDRFSAERLKGVDSTLKIQPAKLEDSAVYLCASSPGQVGEKLFFGSGTQLSVL.

The chain links TRBV27 to TRBJ2-2; D possibly uses TRBD1 or TRBD2 (5 bases each). CDR3 size: 15 residues. The germline gives CDR1 MNHEY, CDR2 SMNVEV (reference sequence). With 6 bases removed from V and 4 bases from J, the gap between germline ends came to 15 bases. The DNA for the CDR3 is TGTGCCAGCAGCCCGATCGGGGCAGTCACCGGGGAGCTGTTTTTT. Protein sequence: CASSPIGAVTGELFF.

The V and J genes are TRBV7-2 and TRBJ2-3, with TRBD1 identical over 11 bases. V lost 1 base to trimming and J lost 5 bases; unmatched junction nucleotides: 2. Germline lookup yields CDR1 SGHTA and CDR2 FQGNSA. This CDR3 contains 15 residues. The CDR3 protein is CASSLGTGGLDTQYF. The CDR3 DNA is TGTGCCAGCAGCTTAGGGACAGGGGGCTTAGATACGCAGTATTTT.

V and J are TRBV2 and TRBJ2-2; the D gene is possibly TRBD2 (6 bases). Germline V gene sequence: CDR1 SNHLY, CDR2 FYNNEI. Trimming pared 10 bases from V and 5 bases from J, leaving 14 bases between. The CDR3 length is 13 residues. The DNA for the CDR3 is TGTGCCACCGCAGCAGGGAGGACCGGGGAGCTGTTTTTT. It codes for CATAAGRTGELFF.

The chain joins TRBV7-2 to TRBJ2-5; 7 nucleotides align to TRBD1. V shed 1 base, J shed 4 bases, and the junction held 6 bases outside the gene matches. The germline V gene has CDR1 SGHTA and CDR2 FQGNSA. This CDR3 contains 15 residues. CDR3 loop: CASSLEGARGETQYF. CDR3 sequence (DNA): TGTGCCAGCAGCTTAGAGGGGGCCAGAGGAGAGACCCAGTACTTC.

The chain uses TRBV6-5 and TRBJ2-1, with 10 bases lining up with TRBD1. The CDR3 covers 15 residues. CDR1 and CDR2 (germline): MNHEY, SVGAGI. V lost 2 bases, J lost 2 bases, and 0 bases stayed unmatched. Here the CDR3 DNA reads TGTGCCAGCAGTTACGGACAGGGGGCCTACAATGAGCAGTTCTTC. As protein: CASSYGQGAYNEQFF.

This clone was counted between two and nine times. The rearrangement links TRBV7-9 to TRBJ2-2, with 7 bases that match TRBD1. J gave up 3 bases and V 7 bases, and 14 bases lay outside the gene matches. In germline, CDR1 is SEHNR, CDR2 FQNEAQ (reference sequence). The CDR3 loop spans 17 amino acids. CDR3 sequence (DNA): TGTGCCAGCATCCCCCGGGGCCAGGGGGTCGACACCGGGGAGCTGTTTTTT. This sequence encodes CASIPRGQGVDTGELFF.

This clone occurred a few times. The chain employs TRBV5-8 and TRBJ1-2; no reliable D call. V lost 0 bases and J 0 bases, leaving 6 bases between the germline ends. Germline values: CDR1 SGHTS, CDR2 YDEGEE. This CDR3 comprises 14 residues. The CDR3 spells CASSLGGSNYGYTF. The CDR3 region has the DNA TGTGCCAGCAGCTTGGGAGGGTCTAACTATGGCTACACCTTC.

The V call is TRBV10-1, the J call TRBJ2-7; the D gene is possibly TRBD1 (5 bases). Germline V gene lookup returns CDR1 WNHNN and CDR2 SYGVQD (reference sequence). With 2 bases removed from V and 6 bases from J, the gap between germline ends came to 20 bases. The CDR3 length is 16 residues. CDR3 nucleotide sequence: TGCGCCAGCAGTGAGACGGGCAGGGCGTCCCGCGGCGAGCAGTACTTC. It yields the protein CASSETGRASRGEQYF.

The CDR3 reads CASSPGLPRSPLHF. The DNA of the CDR3 is TGTGCCAGCAGTCCGGGTCTTCCCCGTTCACCCCTCCACTTT. The J gene is TRBJ1-6, the V gene TRBV27, with no clear D. V lost 5 bases to trimming and J lost 9 bases, with 14 bases between them. Germline V gene lookup returns CDR1 MNHEY and CDR2 SMNVEV (reference sequence). This CDR3 spans 14 amino acids.